The clone carrying this T cell receptor beta chain showed up many times. This entry belongs to a study of shared clonotypes between healthy human individuals. Generated by immunoSEQ multiplex PCR, the TCRdb table keeps only in-frame clones and is missing some. The sample holds fewer than 850,000 clones, less than 80% seen once. This CDR3 region has 15 residues. With V trimmed by 3 bases and J by 4 bases, 3 bases remained unmatched. CDR1 is SGHTA, CDR2 FQGNSA, per germline. The sample taken for sequencing was memory CD4+ T cells sorted from blood. The subset is: CD45RA-negative fraction. The chain uses TRBV7-2 and TRBJ2-3, with 11 bases matching TRBD2. The sequence was collected from a woman aged 25 to 39 in good health. The CDR3 region has the DNA TGTGCCAGCAGCTTGACTAGCGGGACGGCAGATACGCAGTATTTT. This codes for CASSLTSGTADTQYF.